The 26 T cell receptor beta chains in this list originate from one sample, sequenced in a study of T cell clonality in common variable immunodeficiency. Clones were read by immunoSEQ multiplex PCR, and TCRdb kept only the in-frame ones, dropping some. The sample includes some 50,000 clones, none of them occurring once. Sequencing used peripheral blood mononuclear cells. The receptors derive from a person aged 18-69 years in good health.

This clone showed up just a few times. The CDR3 goes on 3 residues after the read ends, and that part is filled in from the germline J gene. This sequence joins TRBV19 and TRBJ1-2; possibly TRBD1 for D (5 bases). This CDR3 contains 13 residues. CDR1 is LNHDA, CDR2 SQIVND, per germline (reference sequence). CDR3 amino acids: CASSMGGEETYTF. CDR3 bases read: TGTGCCAGTAGTATGGGGGGGGAAGAGACC.

Notes on this clone: With the read ending 3 residues before the CDR3 end, the germline J gene is used to fill in that end. The chain recombines TRBV7-6 with TRBJ1-2; a possible D gene is TRBD1 (5 bases). The germline V gene encodes CDR1 SGHVS and CDR2 FNYEAQ. The CDR3 spans 15 residues. CDR3 sequence: CASSLGMGGGDDYTF. Partial CDR3 DNA: TGTGCCAGCAGCTTAGGAATGGGGGGTGGGGATGAC.

CDR3 residues: CASSGRGLGQPQYF. The part of the CDR3 DNA that was read is TGTGCCAGCAGCGGCAGGGGGCTGGGTCAGCCG. The chain combines TRBV5-6 with TRBJ2-3; TRBD1 matches at 8 bases. Sequencing ends 3 residues short of the CDR3 end; the germline J gene provides the rest. The CDR3 loop spans 14 amino acids. The germline CDR1 and CDR2 sequences are SGHDT and YYEEEE. Together with reference TRBV5-6 and TRBJ2-3, the CDR3 gives the full variable domain: DAGVTQSPTHLIKTRGQQVTLRCSPKSGHDTVSWYQQALGQGPQFIFQYYEEEERQRGNFPDRFSGHQFPNYSSELNVNALLLGDSALYLCASSGRGLGQPQYFGPGTRLTVL.

Turning to this clone: The CDR3 end falls 3 residues outside the read, so it is completed with the germline J gene. The chain is built from TRBV5-1 and TRBJ2-7; the match to TRBD1 covers 9 bases. With V trimmed by 4 bases and J by 1 base, 6 bases remained unmatched. This CDR3 contains 15 residues. CDR1 and CDR2 (germline): SGHRS, YFSETQ. The CDR3 region is CASSHSGTGSYEQYF. The sequenced part of the CDR3 DNA is TGCGCCAGCAGCCACTCCGGGACAGGGTCCTACGAG. The whole variable domain, filled in from reference TRBV5-1 and TRBJ2-7, reads KAGVTQTPRYLIKTRGQQVTLSCSPISGHRSVSWYQQTPGQGLQFLFEYFSETQRNKGNFPGRFSGRQFSNSRSEMNVSTLELGDSALYLCASSHSGTGSYEQYFGPGTRLTVT.

Ten or more counts support this clone. The read is 3 residues too short to cover the CDR3 end, so that end is filled in from the germline J gene. This chain connects TRBV6-1 to TRBJ1-2; 10 positions agree with TRBD1. From germline, CDR1 is MNHNS and CDR2 SASEGT. The CDR3 length is 16 residues. The J segment lost 7 bases and the V segment lost 2 bases, leaving 10 bases of the junction unmatched. Partial CDR3 DNA: TGTGCCAGCAGTGAACCCTCCCAGGACAGGGGGGGTGGC. Amino acid sequence: CASSEPSQDRGGG. The full CDR3 sequence reads CASSEPSQDRGGGYTF.

This clone has a count of ten or more. With the read ending 3 residues before the CDR3 end, the germline J gene is used to fill in that end. This chain joins TRBV19 and TRBJ2-2; tentatively, D is TRBD1 (6 bases). Trimming cost V 2 bases and J 3 bases, with 10 bases left between them. The CDR3 is made up of 15 amino acids. CDR1 and CDR2 (germline): LNHDA, SQIVND (reference sequence). This chain's CDR3 is CASSIRQAHTGELFF. The DNA read from the CDR3 is TGTGCCAGTAGTATAAGACAGGCTCACACCGGGGAG.

In its sample, this clone was seen many times. The read ends 3 residues shy of where the CDR3 ends; the end is completed using the germline J gene. The J gene is TRBJ2-1, the V gene TRBV5-1, with 7 bases lining up with TRBD1. Germline CDR1 and CDR2: SGHRS and YFSETQ. After removal of 3 bases from V and 7 bases from J, the junction contained 7 bases not matched to a gene. This CDR3 is built from 14 residues. Partial CDR3 DNA: TGCGCCAGCAGCTCCCAGGACAGGAGGAATGAG. Its protein product is CASSSQDRRNE. The whole CDR3 protein reads CASSSQDRRNEQFF.

At least ten counts were recorded for this clone. The read terminates 3 residues ahead of where the CDR3 ends, so the germline J gene completes it. The chain couples TRBV5-4 to TRBJ1-2; a possible D gene is TRBD1 (6 bases). The CDR3 extends over 12 amino acids. CDR1 is SGHNT, CDR2 YYREEE, per germline (reference sequence). The CDR3 is CASSPNREGYTF. The covered CDR3 bases are TGTGCCAGCAGCCCTAACAGGGAAGGC.

The CDR3: CASSVNPVGTIYF. CDR3 DNA (partial): TGTGCCAGCAGTGTAAACCCCGTCGGCACC. This sequence joins TRBV6-4 and TRBJ1-3; D unresolved. The CDR3 goes on 3 residues after the read ends, and that part is filled in from the germline J gene. The CDR3 extends over 13 amino acids. CDR1 is MRHNA, CDR2 SNTAGT, per germline. V lost 4 bases and J 9 bases, leaving 13 bases between the germline ends.

This clone was counted many times. Read data end 3 residues before the CDR3 end; the end is taken from the germline J gene. This chain joins TRBV2 and TRBJ2-5, with D perhaps matching TRBD2 (5 bases). Germline CDR1 and CDR2: SNHLY and FYNNEI. The CDR3 has 14 amino acids. V gave up 7 bases and J gave up 5 bases, with 17 bases separating them. CDR3: CASTWRSPRETQYF. The sequenced CDR3 bases are TGTGCCAGCACCTGGAGGTCCCCGCGGGAGACC.

Concerning this clone: The sequence runs out 3 residues before the end of the CDR3; the remainder is reconstructed from the germline J gene. The V call is TRBV19, the J call TRBJ1-2; TRBD1 is a possible D gene (6 bases). The CDR3 is made up of 14 amino acids. Looked up from germline, CDR1 is LNHDA and CDR2 is SQIVND (reference sequence). The part of the CDR3 DNA that was read is TGTGCCAGTAGTATAGGCAGGGGAGCAGATACC. This translates into CASSIGRGADT. The complete CDR3 reads CASSIGRGADTYTF.

This clone has only a few counts. The read ends 3 residues early relative to the CDR3; the germline J gene fills the gap. The J gene is TRBJ1-2, the V gene TRBV7-9; D remains unclear. The germline CDR1 and CDR2 sequences are SEHNR and FQNEAQ (reference sequence). CDR3 length: 12 residues. The CDR3: CASSPRSYDYTF. CDR3 DNA, as far as it was read: TGTGCCAGCAGCCCCCGCTCCTACGAC. The full variable domain, its missing parts supplied by reference TRBV7-9 and TRBJ1-2, is DTGVSQNPRHKITKRGQNVTFRCDPISEHNRLYWYRQTLGQGPEFLTYFQNEAQLEKSRLLSDRFSAERPKGSFSTLEIQRTEQGDSAMYLCASSPRSYDYTFGSGTRLTVV.

This clone has ten or more counts. The read ends 3 residues early relative to the CDR3; the germline J gene fills the gap. The rearrangement uses TRBV19 and TRBJ2-3; 12 positions agree with TRBD2. The CDR3 consists of 15 residues. V dropped 7 bases and J dropped 8; count of bases not matched to a gene: 10. CDR1 and CDR2 (germline): LNHDA, SQIVND (reference sequence). The CDR3 here is CASNPSGGGTGTQYF. The CDR3 bases that were read are TGTGCCAGTAACCCTAGCGGGGGGGGTACGGGTACG.

This clone showed up many times. The CDR3 is cut off 3 residues early in the read; its end comes from the germline J gene. The chain uses TRBV19 and TRBJ1-1; 7 nucleotides match TRBD1. J gave up 0 bases and V 10 bases, and 8 bases lay outside the gene matches. The germline CDR1 and CDR2 sequences are LNHDA and SQIVND (reference sequence). This CDR3 spans 14 amino acids. Incomplete CDR3 DNA: TGTGCCATCCGACAGGGATCCGTGAACACTGAA. Protein: CAIRQGSVNTE. The entire CDR3 sequence reads CAIRQGSVNTEAFF.

This clone was seen more than once but under ten times. The DNA ends 3 residues before the CDR3 does, and the rest of the CDR3 is filled in from the germline J gene. The chain combines TRBV11-1 with TRBJ2-5, with 8 bases fitting TRBD2. In germline, CDR1 is SGHAT, CDR2 FQDESV (reference sequence). V shed 5 bases, J shed 5 bases, and the junction held 4 bases outside the gene matches. This CDR3 comprises 13 residues. Incomplete CDR3 DNA: TGTGCCAGCAGCGTCGGGGGGGTTGAGACC. As protein: CASSVGGVET. The full-length CDR3 reads as CASSVGGVETQYF. Full variable domain (remainder filled in from reference TRBV11-1 and TRBJ2-5): EAEVAQSPRYKITEKSQAVAFWCDPISGHATLYWYRQILGQGPELLVQFQDESVVDDSQLPKDRFSAERLKGVDSTLKIQPAELGDSAMYLCASSVGGVETQYFGPGTRLLVL.

This clone was counted ten times or more. The missing CDR3 end, 3 residues past where the read stops, is filled in from the germline J gene. The J gene is TRBJ2-7, the V gene TRBV5-1; TRBD1 matches 10 bases. The junction had 7 bases not matched to a gene; V was cut back by 3 bases and J by 4 bases. The CDR3 length is 15 residues. The V gene's germline CDR1 is SGHRS and CDR2 YFSETQ. CDR3: CASSSRGQGSYEQYF. CDR3 DNA (partial): TGCGCCAGCAGCTCCCGGGGACAGGGGAGTTACGAG.

This clone was seen repeatedly, ten times or more. The read falls 3 residues short of the CDR3 end, and the missing part is taken from the germline J gene. This sequence joins TRBV19 and TRBJ1-2; 9 nucleotides align to TRBD1. The J segment lost 5 bases and the V segment lost 5 bases, leaving 9 bases of the junction unmatched. This CDR3 contains 15 residues. Germline V gene lookup returns CDR1 LNHDA and CDR2 SQIVND (reference sequence). The CDR3 protein is CASSPQGQGLYGYTF. Incomplete CDR3 DNA: TGTGCCAGTAGTCCCCAGGGACAGGGCCTTTATGGC.

In its sample, this clone was seen many times. The read ends 3 residues early relative to the CDR3; the germline J gene fills the gap. J is TRBJ2-3 and V is TRBV7-2; TRBD2 aligns across 8 bases. This CDR3 has 15 residues. Trimming at V came to 5 bases and at J to 6 bases, leaving 10 bases not matched to a gene. CDR1 is SGHTA and CDR2 is FQGNSA in the germline V gene. The covered CDR3 bases are TGTGCCAGCAGCAAAGCGGGGGTCTATACGGATACG. This encodes CASSKAGVYTDT. The entire CDR3 protein is CASSKAGVYTDTQYF.

Remarks on this clone: The read ends 3 residues early relative to the CDR3; the germline J gene fills the gap. This sequence joins TRBV19 and TRBJ1-4; TRBD1 agrees at 7 bases. This CDR3 is built from 18 residues. Germline loops: CDR1 LNHDA, CDR2 SQIVND (reference sequence). The CDR3 bases that were read are TGTGCCAGTAGCAAATACCGGGACAGCTCAATCTATAATTCACCA. As protein: CASSKYRDSSIYNSP. In full, the CDR3 is CASSKYRDSSIYNSPLFF.

This clone was observed at least ten times. The read terminates 3 residues ahead of where the CDR3 ends, so the germline J gene completes it. This rearrangement joins TRBV7-2 to TRBJ2-3; tentatively, D is TRBD2 (7 bases). The CDR3 is made up of 16 amino acids. Per germline, CDR1 SGHTA and CDR2 FQGNSA. V lost 0 bases, J lost 4 bases, and 14 bases lay in between. The sequenced CDR3 bases are TGTGCCAGCAGCTTAGCGCGAGGGGGGGCGTCAGATACG. This gives the protein CASSLARGGASDT. The full CDR3 sequence reads CASSLARGGASDTQYF.

This clone is medium-sized in the sample. The CDR3 is cut off 3 residues early in the read; its end comes from the germline J gene. The chain uses TRBV19 and TRBJ1-1; no reliable D call. CDR3 size: 13 residues. Germline CDR1 and CDR2: LNHDA and SQIVND (reference sequence). The V gene lost 8 bases and the J gene lost 0 bases, with 10 bases spanning the gap. The chain's CDR3 is CASAVTLNTEAFF. The part of the CDR3 DNA that was read is TGTGCCAGTGCTGTGACACTGAACACTGAA.

By share, this clone ranks as medium-sized (0.01 to 0.1%). The CDR3 end is not reached by the read, which stops 3 residues before it; the germline J gene fills it in. The gene calls are TRBV6-2 or TRBV6-3 and TRBJ2-7, with D tentatively TRBD1 (6 bases). Germline assignment: CDR1 MNHEY and CDR2 SVGEGT. The V gene lost 7 bases and the J gene lost 4 bases, with 14 bases spanning the gap. CDR3 size: 13 residues. CDR3 DNA (partial): TGTGCCAGCAAGCACAGGGCCTCTTACGAG. Encoded protein: CASKHRASYE. The CDR3 in full is CASKHRASYEQYF.

This clone showed up many times. The read falls 3 residues short of the CDR3 end, and the missing part is taken from the germline J gene. The chain recombines TRBV6-2 or TRBV6-3 with TRBJ2-1; 11 nucleotides line up with TRBD2. CDR3 length: 16 residues. The V gene end was trimmed by 1 base and the J gene end by 7 bases; junction bases not matched to a gene: 6. Germline CDR1 and CDR2: MNHEY and SVGEGT. The CDR3 sequence is CASSYYGTSGLNEQFF. The sequenced CDR3 bases are TGTGCCAGCAGTTACTACGGGACTAGCGGACTGAATGAG.

In this sample, this clone turned up many times. The CDR3 end falls 3 residues outside the read, so it is completed with the germline J gene. The chain combines TRBV4-2 with TRBJ1-3; 9 bases align to TRBD1. The CDR3 extends over 15 amino acids. Germline V lookup: CDR1 LGHNA, CDR2 YNFKEQ. Unmatched junction bases numbered 8, after V lost 4 bases and J lost 7 bases. Incomplete CDR3 DNA: TGTGCCAGCAGCCCCCGGGACAGGGATGGGAACACC. This codes for CASSPRDRDGNT. The CDR3 as a whole reads CASSPRDRDGNTIYF.

Comments on this clone: The read falls 3 residues short of the CDR3 end, and the missing part is taken from the germline J gene. This chain links TRBV6-2 or TRBV6-3 with TRBJ1-2; D is undetermined. CDR1 and CDR2 (germline): MNHEY, SVGEGT. The CDR3 runs to 17 residues. The CDR3 spells CASRAGWSAIYTDTYTF. The DNA read from the CDR3 is TGTGCCAGCAGGGCGGGGTGGTCCGCAATTTACACAGATACC.

This clone was recorded many times. With the read ending 3 residues before the CDR3 end, the germline J gene is used to fill in that end. The chain has TRBV10-3 and TRBJ1-2; TRBD1 agrees at 8 bases. Trimming cost V 4 bases and J 6 bases; bases outside gene matches: 10. The germline gives CDR1 ENHRY, CDR2 SYGVKD. CDR3 length: 15 amino acids. CDR3 sequence: CAISAPGQGLDGYTF. The sequenced part of the CDR3 DNA is TGTGCCATCAGTGCCCCCGGACAGGGTTTGGATGGC.